A single T cell receptor (beta chain) is shown here with its context. The data originate from a study of blood T cell repertoires in COVID-19. Study summary: Italy, Spain and the United States were the sources of the convalescent and acute COVID-19 samples. Sample material is recorded as cDNA or gDNA derived from T cells, B-cell-depleted T cells, or PBMCs.

Trimming removed 10 bases at V and 8 bases at J, with 20 bases between. This CDR3 is 13 amino acids long. Germline V gene data show CDR1 as ENHRY and CDR2 as SYGVKD. Under the authors' procedure: Reference gene primer amplification gave estimated nucleated cell counts. Method: immunoSEQ multiplex PCR; TCRdb's copy keeps in-frame clones and lacks some. Clone size and the V and J calls come from that table; the DNA yielded D and trimming. The sample contains roughly 200,000 clones, around nine tenths of which appear only once. This TCR derives from a man aged 50 to 59 with COVID-19, enrolled during active disease. The sample comprised peripheral blood. The V and J genes are TRBV10-3 and TRBJ1-1; no definite D call. The CDR3 is CATAEAETTEAFF. DNA of the CDR3: TGTGCCACGGCTGAAGCTGAAACGACAGAAGCTTTCTTT.